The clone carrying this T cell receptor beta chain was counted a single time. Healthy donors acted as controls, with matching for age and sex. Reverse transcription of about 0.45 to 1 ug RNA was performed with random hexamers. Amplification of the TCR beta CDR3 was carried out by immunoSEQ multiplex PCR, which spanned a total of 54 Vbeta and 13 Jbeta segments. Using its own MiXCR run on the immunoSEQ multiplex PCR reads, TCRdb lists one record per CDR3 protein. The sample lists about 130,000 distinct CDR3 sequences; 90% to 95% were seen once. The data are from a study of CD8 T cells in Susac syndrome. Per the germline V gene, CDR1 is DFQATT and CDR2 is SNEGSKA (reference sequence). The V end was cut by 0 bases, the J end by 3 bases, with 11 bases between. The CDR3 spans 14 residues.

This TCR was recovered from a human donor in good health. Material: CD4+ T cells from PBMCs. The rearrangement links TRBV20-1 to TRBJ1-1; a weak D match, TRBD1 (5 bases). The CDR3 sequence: CSARDPQGYTEAFF. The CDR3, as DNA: TGCAGTGCTAGAGATCCCCAGGGATACACTGAAGCTTTCTTT.